Sequencing of this TCR beta chain was carried out in a study of spatial heterogeneity in lung cancer. Each CDR3 protein is one row after TCRdb ran MiXCR on the 5' RACE reads. The sample lists about 10,000 distinct CDR3 sequences, over 6% occurring once. This clonotype was found many times. Time point described: sample taken at primary tumor resection. Whole RNA, which was extracted from tumor, nontumor lung tissue or frozen PBMC, was sequenced without any cell sorting. CDR1 is SNHLY, CDR2 FYNNEI, per germline. This CDR3 region has 13 residues. Trimming removed 7 bases from V and 1 base from J, with 10 bases in between.

This TCR derives from a male donor with early-stage non-small cell lung cancer. The chain carries TRBV2 and TRBJ1-1; D ambiguous. The specimen was normal lung tissue next to the tumor, collected at surgery. The CDR3 region has the DNA TGTGCCAGCATGGAACAGCCGAACACTGAAGCTTTCTTT. Its translation is CASMEQPNTEAFF.